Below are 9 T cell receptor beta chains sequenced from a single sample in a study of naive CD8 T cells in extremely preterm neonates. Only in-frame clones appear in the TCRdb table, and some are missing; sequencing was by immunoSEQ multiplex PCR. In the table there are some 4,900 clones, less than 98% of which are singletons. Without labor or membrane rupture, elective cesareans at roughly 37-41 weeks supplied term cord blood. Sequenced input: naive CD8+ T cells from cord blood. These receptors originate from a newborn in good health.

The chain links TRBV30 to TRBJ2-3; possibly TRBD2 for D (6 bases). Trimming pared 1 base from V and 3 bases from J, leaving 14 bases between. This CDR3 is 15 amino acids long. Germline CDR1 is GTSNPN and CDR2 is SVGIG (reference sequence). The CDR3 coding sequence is TGTGCCTGGAGTGCGGATTGGCGGGGAACAGATACGCAGTATTTT. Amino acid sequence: CAWSADWRGTDTQYF.

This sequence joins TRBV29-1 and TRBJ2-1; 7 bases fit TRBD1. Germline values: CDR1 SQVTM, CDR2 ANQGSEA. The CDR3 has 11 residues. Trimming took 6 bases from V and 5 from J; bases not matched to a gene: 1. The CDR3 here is CSVGTDNEQFF. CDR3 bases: TGCAGCGTCGGGACAGACAATGAGCAGTTCTTC.

Written as DNA, the CDR3 is TGTGCCAGCAGTGAGACACTAGCGGGGGACACAGATACGCAGTATTTT. Its translation is CASSETLAGDTDTQYF. V gene TRBV2 combines with J gene TRBJ2-3; TRBD2 matches 11 bases. There are 16 residues in the CDR3. The junction had 4 bases not matched to a gene; V was cut back by 3 bases and J by 2 bases. The germline CDR1 and CDR2 sequences are SNHLY and FYNNEI.

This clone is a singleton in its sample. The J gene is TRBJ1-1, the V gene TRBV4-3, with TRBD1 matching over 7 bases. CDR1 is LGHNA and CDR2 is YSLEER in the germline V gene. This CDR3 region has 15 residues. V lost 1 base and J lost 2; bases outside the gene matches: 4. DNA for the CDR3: TGCGCCAGCAGCCAAGCGACAGGGTTAAACACTGAAGCTTTCTTT. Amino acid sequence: CASSQATGLNTEAFF.

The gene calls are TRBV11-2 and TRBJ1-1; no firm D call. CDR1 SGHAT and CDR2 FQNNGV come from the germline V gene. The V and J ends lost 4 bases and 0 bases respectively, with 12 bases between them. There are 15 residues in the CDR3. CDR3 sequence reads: CASSSSLSMNTEAFF. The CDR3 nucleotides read TGTGCCAGCAGCTCATCCCTAAGTATGAACACTGAAGCTTTCTTT.

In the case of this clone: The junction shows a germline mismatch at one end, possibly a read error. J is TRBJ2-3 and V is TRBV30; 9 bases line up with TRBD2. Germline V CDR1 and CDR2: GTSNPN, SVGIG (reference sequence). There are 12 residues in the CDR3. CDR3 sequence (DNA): TGTGCCTGGAGTGATTCAGCGGGGGGCCGCGCGTTT. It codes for CAWSDSAGGRAF. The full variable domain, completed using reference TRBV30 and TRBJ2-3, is SQTIHQWPATLVQPVGSPLSLECTVEGTSNPNLYWYRQAAGRGLQLLFYSVGIGQISSEVPQNLSASRPQDRQFILSSKKLLLSDSGFYLCAWSDSAGGRAFGPGTRLTVL.

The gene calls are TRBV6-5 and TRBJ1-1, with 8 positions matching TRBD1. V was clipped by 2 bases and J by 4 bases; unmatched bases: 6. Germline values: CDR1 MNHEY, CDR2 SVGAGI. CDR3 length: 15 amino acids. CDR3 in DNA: TGTGCCAGCAGTTACATGACAGGGGTCTTCACTGAAGCTTTCTTT. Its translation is CASSYMTGVFTEAFF.

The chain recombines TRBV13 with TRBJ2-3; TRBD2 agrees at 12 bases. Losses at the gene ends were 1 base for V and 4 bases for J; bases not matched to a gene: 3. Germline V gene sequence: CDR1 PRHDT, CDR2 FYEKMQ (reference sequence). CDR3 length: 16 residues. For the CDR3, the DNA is TGTGCCAGCAGCTTAGTTCCTAGCGGGGGGGCAGATACGCAGTATTTT. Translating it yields CASSLVPSGGADTQYF.

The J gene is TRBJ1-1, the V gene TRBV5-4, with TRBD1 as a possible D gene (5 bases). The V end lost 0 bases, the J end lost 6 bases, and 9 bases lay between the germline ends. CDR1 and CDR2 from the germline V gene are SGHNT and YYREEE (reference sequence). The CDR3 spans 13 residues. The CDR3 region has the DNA TGTGCCAGCAGCTTGGTTGCGGGGCCTGAAGCTTTCTTT. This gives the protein CASSLVAGPEAFF.